This T cell receptor (beta chain) emerged from a study of CD8 T cells in Susac syndrome. Random hexamers were used to reverse transcribe the RNA input (about 0.5 to 1 ug). The CDR3 of TCR beta was amplified by immunoSEQ multiplex PCR across 54 Vbeta and 13 Jbeta. A single record per CDR3 protein comes from TCRdb applying MiXCR to the immunoSEQ multiplex PCR reads. The table has approximately 200,000 distinct CDR3 sequences, 90% to 95% seen once. Study results and caveats: The relatively small number of individuals in the TCR sequencing and HLA analysis was acknowledged by the study.

CDR3 size: 13 residues. The germline gives CDR1 MNHNY, CDR2 SVGAGI (reference sequence). Losses at the gene ends were 8 bases for V and 5 bases for J; bases not matched to a gene: 8. The multiple sclerosis controls were treatment-naive patients with relapsing-remitting disease that was stable or active. Negative magnetic isolation gave CD8+ and CD4+ cells; FACS enriched CD8+ TEMRA. Comments on this clonotype: The target antigen is unknown.

This sequence joins TRBV6-6 and TRBJ2-5, with 7 bases lining up with TRBD1. The source is a human donor with multiple sclerosis. The sample comprised CD4+ T cells from PBMCs. Here the CDR3 DNA reads TGTGCCAGCGGCACAGGGGAATGGGAGACCCAGTACTTC. Its translation is CASGTGEWETQYF.